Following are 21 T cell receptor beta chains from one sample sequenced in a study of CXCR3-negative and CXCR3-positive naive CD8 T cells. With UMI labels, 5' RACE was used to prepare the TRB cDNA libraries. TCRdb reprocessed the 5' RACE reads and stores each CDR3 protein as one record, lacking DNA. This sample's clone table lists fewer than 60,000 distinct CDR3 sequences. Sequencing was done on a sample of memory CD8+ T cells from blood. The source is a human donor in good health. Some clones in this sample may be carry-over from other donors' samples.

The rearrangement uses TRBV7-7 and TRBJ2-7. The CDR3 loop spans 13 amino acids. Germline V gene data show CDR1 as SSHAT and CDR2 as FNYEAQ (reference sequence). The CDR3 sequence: CASSLAYNYEQYF.

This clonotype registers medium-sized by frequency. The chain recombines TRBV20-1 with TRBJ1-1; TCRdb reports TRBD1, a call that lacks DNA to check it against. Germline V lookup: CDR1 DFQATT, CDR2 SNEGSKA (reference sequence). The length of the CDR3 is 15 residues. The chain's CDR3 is CSARVPDRGNTEAFF.

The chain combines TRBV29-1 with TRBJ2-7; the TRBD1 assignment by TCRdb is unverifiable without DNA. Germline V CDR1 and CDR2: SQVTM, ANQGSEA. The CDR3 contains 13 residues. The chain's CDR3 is CSVEEQGRFEQYF.

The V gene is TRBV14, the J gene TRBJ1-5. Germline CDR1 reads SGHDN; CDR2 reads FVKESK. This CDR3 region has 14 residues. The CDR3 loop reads CASSQRGYGQPQHF. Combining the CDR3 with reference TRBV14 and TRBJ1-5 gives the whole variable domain EAGVTQFPSHSVIEKGQTVTLRCDPISGHDNLYWYRRVMGKEIKFLLHFVKESKQDESGMPNNRFLAERTGGTYSTLKVQPAELEDSGVYFCASSQRGYGQPQHFGDGTRLSIL.

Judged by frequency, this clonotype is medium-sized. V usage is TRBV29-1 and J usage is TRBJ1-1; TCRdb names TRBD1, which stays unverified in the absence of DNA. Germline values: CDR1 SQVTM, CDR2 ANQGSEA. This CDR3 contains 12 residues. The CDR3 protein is CSDRAGDTEAFF.

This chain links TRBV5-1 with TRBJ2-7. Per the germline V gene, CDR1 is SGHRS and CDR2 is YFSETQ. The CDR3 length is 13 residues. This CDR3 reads CASSLYGSYEQYF.

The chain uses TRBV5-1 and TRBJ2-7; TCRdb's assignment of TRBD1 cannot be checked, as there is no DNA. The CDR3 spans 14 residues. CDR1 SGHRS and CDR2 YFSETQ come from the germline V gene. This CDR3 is CASSLRGGGWEQYF.

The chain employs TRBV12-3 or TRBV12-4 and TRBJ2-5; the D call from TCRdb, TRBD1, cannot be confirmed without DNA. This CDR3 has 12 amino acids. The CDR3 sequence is CASSLGVETQYF.

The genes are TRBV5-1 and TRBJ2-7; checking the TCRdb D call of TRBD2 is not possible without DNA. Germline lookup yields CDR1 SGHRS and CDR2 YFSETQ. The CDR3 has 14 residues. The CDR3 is CASSLAVRGDEQYF.

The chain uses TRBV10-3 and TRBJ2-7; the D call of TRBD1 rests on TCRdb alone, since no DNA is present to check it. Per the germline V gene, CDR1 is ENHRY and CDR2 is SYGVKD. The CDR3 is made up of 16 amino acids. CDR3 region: CAISGGEEGSPYEQYF.

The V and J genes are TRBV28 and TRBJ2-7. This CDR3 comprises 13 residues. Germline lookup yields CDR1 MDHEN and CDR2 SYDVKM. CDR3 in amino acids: CASSFFGDYEQYF.

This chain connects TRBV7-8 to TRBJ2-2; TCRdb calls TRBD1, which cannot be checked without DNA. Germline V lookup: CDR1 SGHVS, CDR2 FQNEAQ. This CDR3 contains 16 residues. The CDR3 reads CASSQPGQGITGELFF.

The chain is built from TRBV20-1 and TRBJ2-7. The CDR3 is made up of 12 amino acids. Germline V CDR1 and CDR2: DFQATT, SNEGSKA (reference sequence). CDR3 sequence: CSAKDLSYEQYF.

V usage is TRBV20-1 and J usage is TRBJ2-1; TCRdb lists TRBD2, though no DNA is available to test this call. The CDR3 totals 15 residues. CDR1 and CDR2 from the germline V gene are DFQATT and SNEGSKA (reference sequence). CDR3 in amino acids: CSARPLAGVGNEQFF.

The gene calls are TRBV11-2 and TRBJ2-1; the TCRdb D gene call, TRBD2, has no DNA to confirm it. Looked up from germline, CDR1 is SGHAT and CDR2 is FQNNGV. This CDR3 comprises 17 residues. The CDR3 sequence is CASSLALAGDSYNEQFF. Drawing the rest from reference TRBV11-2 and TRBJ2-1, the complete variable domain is EAGVAQSPRYKIIEKRQSVAFWCNPISGHATLYWYQQILGQGPKLLIQFQNNGVVDDSQLPKDRFSAERLKGVDSTLKIQPAKLEDSAVYLCASSLALAGDSYNEQFFGPGTRLTVL.

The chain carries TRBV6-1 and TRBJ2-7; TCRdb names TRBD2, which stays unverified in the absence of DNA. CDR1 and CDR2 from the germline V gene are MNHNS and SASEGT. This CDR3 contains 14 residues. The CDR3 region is CASSESRGVYEQYF.

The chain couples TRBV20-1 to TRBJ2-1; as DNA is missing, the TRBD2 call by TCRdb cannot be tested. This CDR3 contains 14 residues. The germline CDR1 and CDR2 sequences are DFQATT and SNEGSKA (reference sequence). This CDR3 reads CSALSGSEYNEQFF.

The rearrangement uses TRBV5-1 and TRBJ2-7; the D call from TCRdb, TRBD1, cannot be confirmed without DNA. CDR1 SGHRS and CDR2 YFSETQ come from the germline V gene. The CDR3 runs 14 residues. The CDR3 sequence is CASSAPGAFYEQYF. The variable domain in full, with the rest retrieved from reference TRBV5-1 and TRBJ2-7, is KAGVTQTPRYLIKTRGQQVTLSCSPISGHRSVSWYQQTPGQGLQFLFEYFSETQRNKGNFPGRFSGRQFSNSRSEMNVSTLELGDSALYLCASSAPGAFYEQYFGPGTRLTVT.

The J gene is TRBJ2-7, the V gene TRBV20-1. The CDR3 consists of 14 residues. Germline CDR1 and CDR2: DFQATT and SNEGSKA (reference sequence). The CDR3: CSARGQGWPYEQYF.

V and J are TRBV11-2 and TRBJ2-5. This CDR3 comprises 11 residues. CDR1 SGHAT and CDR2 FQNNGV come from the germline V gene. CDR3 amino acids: CASSDVKTQYF. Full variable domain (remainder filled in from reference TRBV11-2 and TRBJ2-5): EAGVAQSPRYKIIEKRQSVAFWCNPISGHATLYWYQQILGQGPKLLIQFQNNGVVDDSQLPKDRFSAERLKGVDSTLKIQPAKLEDSAVYLCASSDVKTQYFGPGTRLLVL.

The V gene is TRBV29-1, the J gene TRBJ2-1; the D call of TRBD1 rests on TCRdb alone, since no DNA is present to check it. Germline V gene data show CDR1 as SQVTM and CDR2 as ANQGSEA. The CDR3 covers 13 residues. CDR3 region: CSASGTNYNEQFF.